This T cell receptor beta chain was observed in a study of T cells in Graves' hyperthyroidism and ophthalmopathy. This clonotype occurred many times. CDR1 MDHEN and CDR2 SYDVKM come from the germline V gene. The CDR3 is made up of 16 amino acids. The V and J ends lost 3 bases and 0 bases respectively, with 14 bases between them. TCR beta CDR3 sequences were amplified from RNA transcripts. Researchers ran a first-round RT-PCR on the TCR CDR3 using the HTBI primer set. From the multiplex PCR reads, TCRdb called clonotypes with MiXCR, one entry per CDR3 protein. The sample yields some 350,000 distinct CDR3 sequences, approximately 14% seen once.

This receptor was obtained from a woman aged 55-69 years with Graves' ophthalmopathy. The sequenced sample consisted of blood. The rearrangement joins TRBV28 to TRBJ1-1; D unresolved. The CDR3 DNA is TGTGCCAGCAGTTTTCTTGCAAGAGGGCTGAACACTGAAGCTTTCTTT. Protein product: CASSFLARGLNTEAFF.